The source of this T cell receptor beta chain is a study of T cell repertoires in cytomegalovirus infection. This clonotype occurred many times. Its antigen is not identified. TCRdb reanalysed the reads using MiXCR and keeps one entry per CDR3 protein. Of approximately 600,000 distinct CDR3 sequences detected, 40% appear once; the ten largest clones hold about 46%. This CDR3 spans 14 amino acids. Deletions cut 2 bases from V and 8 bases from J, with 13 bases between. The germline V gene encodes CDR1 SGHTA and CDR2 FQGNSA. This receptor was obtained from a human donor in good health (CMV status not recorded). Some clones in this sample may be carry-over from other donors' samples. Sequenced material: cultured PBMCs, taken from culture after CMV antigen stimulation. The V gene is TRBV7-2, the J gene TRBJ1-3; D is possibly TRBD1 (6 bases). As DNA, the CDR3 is TGTGCCAGCAGCTTACAGACGGGGACATACACCATATATTTT. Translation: CASSLQTGTYTIYF.